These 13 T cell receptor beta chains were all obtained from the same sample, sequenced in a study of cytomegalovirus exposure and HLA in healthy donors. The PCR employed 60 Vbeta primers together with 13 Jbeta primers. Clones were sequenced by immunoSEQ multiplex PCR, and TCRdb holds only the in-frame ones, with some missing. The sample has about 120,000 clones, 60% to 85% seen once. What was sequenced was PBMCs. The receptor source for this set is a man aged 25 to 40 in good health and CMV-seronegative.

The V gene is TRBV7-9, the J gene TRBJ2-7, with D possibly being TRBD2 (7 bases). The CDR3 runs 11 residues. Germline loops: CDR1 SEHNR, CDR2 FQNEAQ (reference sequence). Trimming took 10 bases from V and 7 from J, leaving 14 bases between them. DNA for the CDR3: TGTGCCACCGAGGGGGGGAAAGAGCAGTACTTC. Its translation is CATEGGKEQYF.

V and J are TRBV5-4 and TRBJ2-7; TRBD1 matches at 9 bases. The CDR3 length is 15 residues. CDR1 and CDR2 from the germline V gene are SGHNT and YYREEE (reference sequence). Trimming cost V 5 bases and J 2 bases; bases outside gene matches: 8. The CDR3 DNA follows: TGTGCCAGCAGTTCGACAGGGGGAAGAACCTACGAGCAGTACTTC. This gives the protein CASSSTGGRTYEQYF.

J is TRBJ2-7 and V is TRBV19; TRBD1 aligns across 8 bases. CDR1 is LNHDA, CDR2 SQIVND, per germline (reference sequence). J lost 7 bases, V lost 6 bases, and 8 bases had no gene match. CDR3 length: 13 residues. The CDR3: CASRGQGAGEQYF. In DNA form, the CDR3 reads TGTGCCAGTAGAGGTCAGGGGGCTGGAGAGCAGTACTTC.

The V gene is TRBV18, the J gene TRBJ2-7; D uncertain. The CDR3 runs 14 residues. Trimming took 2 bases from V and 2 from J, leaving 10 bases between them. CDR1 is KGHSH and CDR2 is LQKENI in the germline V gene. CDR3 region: CASSPTGETYEQYF. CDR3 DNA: TGTGCCAGCTCACCAACCGGAGAGACCTACGAGCAGTACTTC.

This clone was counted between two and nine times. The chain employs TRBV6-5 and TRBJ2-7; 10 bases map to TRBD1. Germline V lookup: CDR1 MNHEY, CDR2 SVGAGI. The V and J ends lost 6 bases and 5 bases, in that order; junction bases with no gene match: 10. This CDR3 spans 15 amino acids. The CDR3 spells CASRLRDRGAHEQYF. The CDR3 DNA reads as TGTGCCAGCAGACTCCGGGACAGGGGAGCCCACGAGCAGTACTTC.

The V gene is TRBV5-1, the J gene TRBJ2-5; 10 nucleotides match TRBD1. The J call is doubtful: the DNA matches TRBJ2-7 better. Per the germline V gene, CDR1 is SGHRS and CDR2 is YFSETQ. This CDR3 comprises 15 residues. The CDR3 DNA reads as TGCGCCAGCAGCTTGTCCGGGACAGGGGCCTACGAGCAGTACTTC. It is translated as CASSLSGTGAYEQYF.

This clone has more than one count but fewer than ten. The DNA of the CDR3 is TGTGCCAGCAGCGACGCCGAGGCCGTACTAGCGGGACTCACCGGGGAGCTGTTTTTT. Translation: CASSDAEAVLAGLTGELFF. V is TRBV7-9 and J is TRBJ2-2, with TRBD2 identical over 10 bases. Trimming removed 5 bases from V and 4 bases from J; junction bases left unmatched: 16. Germline V lookup: CDR1 SEHNR, CDR2 FQNEAQ (reference sequence). CDR3 length equals 19 residues.

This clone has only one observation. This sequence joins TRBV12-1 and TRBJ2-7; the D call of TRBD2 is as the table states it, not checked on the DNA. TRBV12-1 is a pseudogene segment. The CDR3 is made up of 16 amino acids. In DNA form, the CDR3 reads TGTGCCAGCAGCTTTGAAACCATAGCGGTTTCCTACGAGCAGTACTTC. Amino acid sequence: CASSFETIAVSYEQYF.

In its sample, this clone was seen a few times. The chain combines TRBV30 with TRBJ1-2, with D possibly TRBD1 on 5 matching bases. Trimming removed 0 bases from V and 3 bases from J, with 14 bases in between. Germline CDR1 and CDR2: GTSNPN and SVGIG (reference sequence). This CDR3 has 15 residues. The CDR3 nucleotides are TGTGCCTGGAGTGTAACGGGGGGTTGGGACTATGGCTACACCTTC. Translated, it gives CAWSVTGGWDYGYTF.

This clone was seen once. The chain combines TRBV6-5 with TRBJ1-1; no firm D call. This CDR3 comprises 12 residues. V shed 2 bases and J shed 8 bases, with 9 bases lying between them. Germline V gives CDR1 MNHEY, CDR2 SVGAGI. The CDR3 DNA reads TGTGCCAGCAGTTACGATCGCCGGGAAGCTTTCTTT. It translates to CASSYDRREAFF.

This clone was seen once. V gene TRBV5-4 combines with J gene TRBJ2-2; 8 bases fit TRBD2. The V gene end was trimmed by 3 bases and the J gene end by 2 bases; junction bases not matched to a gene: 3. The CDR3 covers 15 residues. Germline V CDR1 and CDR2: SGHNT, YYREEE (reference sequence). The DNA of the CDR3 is TGTGCCAGCAGCTCCACTAGCGGCAACACCGGGGAGCTGTTTTTT. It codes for CASSSTSGNTGELFF.

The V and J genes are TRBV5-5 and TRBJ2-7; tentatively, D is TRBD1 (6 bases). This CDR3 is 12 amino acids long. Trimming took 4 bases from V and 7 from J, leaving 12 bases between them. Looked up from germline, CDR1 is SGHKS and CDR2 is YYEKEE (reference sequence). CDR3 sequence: CASSPTGPEQYF. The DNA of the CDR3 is TGTGCCAGCAGCCCGACAGGACCTGAGCAGTACTTC.

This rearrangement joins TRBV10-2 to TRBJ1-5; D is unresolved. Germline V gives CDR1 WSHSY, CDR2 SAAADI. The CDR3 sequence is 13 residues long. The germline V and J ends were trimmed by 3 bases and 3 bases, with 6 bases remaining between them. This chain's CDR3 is CASSDRNNQPQHF. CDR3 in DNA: TGCGCCAGCAGTGACAGGAACAATCAGCCCCAGCATTTT.